The sequence of this T cell receptor (beta chain) was determined in a study of blood T cell repertoires in COVID-19. Whole-study context: Samples taken during acute and convalescent COVID-19 were collected in the United States, Italy and Spain. PBMCs, B-cell-depleted T cells, or T cells were the source of the cDNA or gDNA that made up the material.

The CDR3 extends over 13 amino acids. V lost 6 bases and J lost 12, with 18 bases in between. Source study methods: Using reference gene primer amplification, nucleated cell counts were estimated. Repertoires were generated with immunoSEQ multiplex PCR, while TCRdb's copy carries only in-frame clones and drops some. V, J and clone size reflect that table, while D and trimming were determined from the DNA. Found here are roughly 20,000 clones, 83% of them singletons; the top ten hold 6.5% to 8.5%. This clonotype originated in a human donor in a cohort sampled during active COVID-19. Sequenced sample: peripheral blood. The V and J genes are TRBV12-3 or TRBV12-4 and TRBJ2-1, with a possible D match to TRBD2 (5 bases). CDR3 DNA: TGTGCCAGCAGCCAATTCCTGAAGCGGATGCAGTTCTTC. This encodes CASSQFLKRMQFF.